One T cell receptor (beta chain) is described in this entry. What it binds is not known. The CDR3 loop spans 18 amino acids. V dropped 6 bases and J dropped 0 bases, with 22 bases sitting between them. Germline V gene data show CDR1 as SNHLY and CDR2 as FYNNEI. RNA was extracted and reverse transcribed into cDNA as the sequencing template. This table comes from immunoSEQ multiplex PCR, and its TCRdb copy is limited to in-frame clones, with some not included. The data show 120,000 or so clones, roughly 68% seen once. The data are from a study of CD8+ T cells in alopecia areata. Whole-study findings and limits: Scalp specimens additionally yield sequences from normal skin's resident alphabeta T cells. Affected lesional scalp, above all in alopecia totalis/universalis, was more clonal than normal scalp.

The rearrangement uses TRBV2 and TRBJ2-3, with D unresolved. The receptor was isolated from a human donor in good health. Specimen: CD4+ T cells sorted from blood. CDR3 region: CASSARGPFVLSTDTQYF. The CDR3 bases are TGTGCCAGCAGCGCCCGAGGACCGTTCGTTTTAAGCACAGATACGCAGTATTTT.